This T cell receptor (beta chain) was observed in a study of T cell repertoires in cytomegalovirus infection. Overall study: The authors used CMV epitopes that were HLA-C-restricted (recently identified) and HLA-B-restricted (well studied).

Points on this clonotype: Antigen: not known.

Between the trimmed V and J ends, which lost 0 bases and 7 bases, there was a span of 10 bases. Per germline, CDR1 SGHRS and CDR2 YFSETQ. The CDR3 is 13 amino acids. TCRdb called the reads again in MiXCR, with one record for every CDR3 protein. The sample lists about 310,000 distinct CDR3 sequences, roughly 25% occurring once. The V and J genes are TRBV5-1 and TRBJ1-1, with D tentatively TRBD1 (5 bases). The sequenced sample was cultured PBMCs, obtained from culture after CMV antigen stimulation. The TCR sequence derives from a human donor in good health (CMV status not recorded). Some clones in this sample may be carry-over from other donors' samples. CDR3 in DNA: TGCGCCAGCAGCTTGGTCCGGGGGGGTGAAGCTTTCTTT. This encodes CASSLVRGGEAFF. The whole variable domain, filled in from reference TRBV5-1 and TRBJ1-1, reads KAGVTQTPRYLIKTRGQQVTLSCSPISGHRSVSWYQQTPGQGLQFLFEYFSETQRNKGNFPGRFSGRQFSNSRSEMNVSTLELGDSALYLCASSLVRGGEAFFGQGTRLTVV.